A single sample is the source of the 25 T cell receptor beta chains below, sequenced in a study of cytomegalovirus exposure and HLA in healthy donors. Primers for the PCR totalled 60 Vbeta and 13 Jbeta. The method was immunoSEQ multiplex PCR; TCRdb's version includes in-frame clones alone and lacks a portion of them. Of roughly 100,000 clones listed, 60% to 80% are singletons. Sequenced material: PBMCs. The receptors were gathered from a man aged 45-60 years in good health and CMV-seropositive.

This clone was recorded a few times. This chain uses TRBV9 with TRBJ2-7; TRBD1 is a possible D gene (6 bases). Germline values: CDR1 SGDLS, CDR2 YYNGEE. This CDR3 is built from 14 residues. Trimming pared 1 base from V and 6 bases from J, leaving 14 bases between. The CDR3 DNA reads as TGTGCCAGCAGCGTATCGGGGCCAGGGGTCGAGCAGTACTTC. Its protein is CASSVSGPGVEQYF.

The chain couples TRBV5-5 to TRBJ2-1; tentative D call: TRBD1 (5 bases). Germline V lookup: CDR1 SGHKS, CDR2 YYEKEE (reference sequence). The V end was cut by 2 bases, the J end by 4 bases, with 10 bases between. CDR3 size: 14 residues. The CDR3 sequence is CASSFDRDYNEQFF. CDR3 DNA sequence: TGTGCCAGCAGCTTTGACAGAGATTACAATGAGCAGTTCTTC.

The CDR3 DNA reads TGCGCCAGCAGCTACGAGACTAGATCCTCCTACGAGCAGTACTTC. Residues: CASSYETRSSYEQYF. The J gene is TRBJ2-7, the V gene TRBV5-1, with D possibly matching TRBD2 (6 bases). Trimming removed 3 bases at V and 0 bases at J, with 13 bases between. Germline CDR1 SGHRS, CDR2 YFSETQ. The CDR3 has 15 residues.

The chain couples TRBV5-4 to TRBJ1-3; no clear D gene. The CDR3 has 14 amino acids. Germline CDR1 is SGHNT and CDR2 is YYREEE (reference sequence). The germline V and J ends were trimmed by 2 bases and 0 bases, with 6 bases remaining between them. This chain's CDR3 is CASSFSVSGNTIYF. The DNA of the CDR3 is TGTGCCAGCAGCTTTTCAGTCTCTGGAAACACCATATATTTT.

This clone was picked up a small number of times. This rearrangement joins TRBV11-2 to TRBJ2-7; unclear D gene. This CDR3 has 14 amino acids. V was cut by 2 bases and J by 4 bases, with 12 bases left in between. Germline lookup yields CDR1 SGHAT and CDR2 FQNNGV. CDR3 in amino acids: CASSLSPGNYEQYF. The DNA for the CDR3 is TGTGCCAGCAGCTTAAGCCCAGGAAATTACGAGCAGTACTTC.

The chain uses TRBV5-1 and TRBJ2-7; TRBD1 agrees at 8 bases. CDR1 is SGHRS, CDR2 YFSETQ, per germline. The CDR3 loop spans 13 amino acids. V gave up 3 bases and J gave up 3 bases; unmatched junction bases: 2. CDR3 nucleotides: TGCGCCAGCAGCTCTACAGGGGGCTACGAGCAGTACTTC. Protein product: CASSSTGGYEQYF.

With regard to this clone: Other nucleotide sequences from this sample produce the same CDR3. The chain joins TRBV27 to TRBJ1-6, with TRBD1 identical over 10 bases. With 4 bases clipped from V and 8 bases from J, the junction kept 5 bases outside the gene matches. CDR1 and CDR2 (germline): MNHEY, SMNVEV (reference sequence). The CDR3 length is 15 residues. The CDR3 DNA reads TGTGCCAGCAGTTCCCGGGACAGGGGATATTCACCCCTCCACTTT. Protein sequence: CASSSRDRGYSPLHF.

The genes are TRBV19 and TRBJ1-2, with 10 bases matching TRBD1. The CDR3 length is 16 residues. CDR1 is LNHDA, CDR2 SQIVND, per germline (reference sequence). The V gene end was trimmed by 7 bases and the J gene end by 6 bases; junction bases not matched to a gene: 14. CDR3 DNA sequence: TGTGCCAGTACCGGCGGACAGGGGGGCTCTTTAGATGGCTACACCTTC. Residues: CASTGGQGGSLDGYTF.

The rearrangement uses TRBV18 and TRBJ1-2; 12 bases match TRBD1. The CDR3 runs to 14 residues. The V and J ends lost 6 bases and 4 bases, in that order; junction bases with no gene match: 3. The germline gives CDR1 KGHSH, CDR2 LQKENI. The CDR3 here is CASSRGQGAYGYTF. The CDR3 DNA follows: TGTGCCAGCTCCCGGGGACAGGGGGCCTATGGCTACACCTTC.

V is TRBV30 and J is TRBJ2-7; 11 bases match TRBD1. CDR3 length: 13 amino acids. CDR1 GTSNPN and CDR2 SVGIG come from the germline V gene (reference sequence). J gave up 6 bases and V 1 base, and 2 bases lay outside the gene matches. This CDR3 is CAWSDGTGGEQYF. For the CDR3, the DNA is TGTGCCTGGAGTGACGGGACAGGGGGCGAGCAGTACTTC.

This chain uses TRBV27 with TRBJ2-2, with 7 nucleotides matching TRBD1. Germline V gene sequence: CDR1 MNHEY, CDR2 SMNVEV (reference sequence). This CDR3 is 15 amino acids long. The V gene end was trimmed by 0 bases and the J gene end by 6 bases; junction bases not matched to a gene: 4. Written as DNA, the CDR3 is TGTGCCAGCAGTTTATCGGGCAGGGGGTCCGGGGAGCTGTTTTTT. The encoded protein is CASSLSGRGSGELFF.

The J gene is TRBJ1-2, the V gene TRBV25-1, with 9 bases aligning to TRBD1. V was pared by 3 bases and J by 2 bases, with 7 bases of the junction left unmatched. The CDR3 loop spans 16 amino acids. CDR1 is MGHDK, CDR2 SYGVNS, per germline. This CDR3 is CASSESSGTGNYGYTF. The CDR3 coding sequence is TGTGCCAGCAGTGAGAGTTCCGGGACAGGGAACTATGGCTACACCTTC.

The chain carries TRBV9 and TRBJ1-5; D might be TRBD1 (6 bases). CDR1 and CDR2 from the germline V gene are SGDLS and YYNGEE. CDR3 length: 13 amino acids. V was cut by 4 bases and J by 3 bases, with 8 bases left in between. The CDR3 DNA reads TGTGCCAGCAGCTCGGGACACAATCAGCCCCAGCATTTT. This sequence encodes CASSSGHNQPQHF.

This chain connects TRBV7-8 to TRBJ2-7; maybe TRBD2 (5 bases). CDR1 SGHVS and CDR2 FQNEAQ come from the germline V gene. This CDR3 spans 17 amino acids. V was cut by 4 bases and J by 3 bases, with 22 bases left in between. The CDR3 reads CASSSSRILAAYYEQYF. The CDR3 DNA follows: TGTGCCAGCAGCTCCTCTCGGATTCTAGCCGCCTACTACGAGCAGTACTTC.

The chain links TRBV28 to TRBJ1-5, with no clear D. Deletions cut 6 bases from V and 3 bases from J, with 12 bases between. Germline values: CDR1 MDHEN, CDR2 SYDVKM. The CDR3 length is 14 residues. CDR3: CASRPGGDNQPQHF. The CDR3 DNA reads TGTGCCAGCAGGCCCGGAGGCGACAATCAGCCCCAGCATTTT. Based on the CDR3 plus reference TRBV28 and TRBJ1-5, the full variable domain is DVKVTQSSRYLVKRTGEKVFLECVQDMDHENMFWYRQDPGLGLRLIYFSYDVKMKEKGDIPEGYSVSREKKERFSLILESASTNQTSMYLCASRPGGDNQPQHFGDGTRLSIL.

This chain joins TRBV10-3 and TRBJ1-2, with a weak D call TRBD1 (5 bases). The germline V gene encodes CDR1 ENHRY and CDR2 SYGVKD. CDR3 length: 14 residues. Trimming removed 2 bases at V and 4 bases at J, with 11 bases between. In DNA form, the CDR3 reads TGTGCCATCAGTGAGCCTGACAGATCCTATGGCTACACCTTC. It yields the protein CAISEPDRSYGYTF.

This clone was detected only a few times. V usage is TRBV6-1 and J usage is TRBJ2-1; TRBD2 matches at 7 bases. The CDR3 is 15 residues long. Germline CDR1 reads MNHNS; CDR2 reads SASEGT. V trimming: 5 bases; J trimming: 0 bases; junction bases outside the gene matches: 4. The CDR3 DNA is TGTGCCAGCAGTCACGGGGGGTTCTCCTACAATGAGCAGTTCTTC. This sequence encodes CASSHGGFSYNEQFF.

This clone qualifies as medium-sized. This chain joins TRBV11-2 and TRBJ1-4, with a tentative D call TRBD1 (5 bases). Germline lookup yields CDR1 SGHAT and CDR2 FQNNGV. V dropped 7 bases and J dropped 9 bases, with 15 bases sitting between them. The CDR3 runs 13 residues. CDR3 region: CASTQGGSQKLFF. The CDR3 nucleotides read TGTGCCAGCACCCAGGGAGGATCCCAAAAACTGTTTTTT.

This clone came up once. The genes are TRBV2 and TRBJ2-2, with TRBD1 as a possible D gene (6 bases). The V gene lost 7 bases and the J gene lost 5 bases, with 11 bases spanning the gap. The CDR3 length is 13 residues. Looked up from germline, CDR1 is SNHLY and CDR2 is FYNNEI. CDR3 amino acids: CASTGEMTGELFF. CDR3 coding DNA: TGTGCCAGCACAGGGGAAATGACCGGGGAGCTGTTTTTT.

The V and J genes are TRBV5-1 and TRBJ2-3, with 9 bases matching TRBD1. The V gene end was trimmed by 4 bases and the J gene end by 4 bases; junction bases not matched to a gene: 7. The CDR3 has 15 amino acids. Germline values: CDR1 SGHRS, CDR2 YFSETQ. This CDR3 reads CASSGSGQGSDTQYF. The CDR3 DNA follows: TGCGCCAGCAGCGGGAGTGGACAGGGGTCAGATACGCAGTATTTT.

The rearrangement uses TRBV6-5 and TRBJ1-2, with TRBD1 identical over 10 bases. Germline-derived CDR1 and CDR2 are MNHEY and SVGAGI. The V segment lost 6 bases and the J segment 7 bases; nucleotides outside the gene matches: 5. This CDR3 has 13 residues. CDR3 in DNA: TGTGCCAGCAGACTTGGGACAGGGGTTGGCTACACCTTC. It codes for CASRLGTGVGYTF.

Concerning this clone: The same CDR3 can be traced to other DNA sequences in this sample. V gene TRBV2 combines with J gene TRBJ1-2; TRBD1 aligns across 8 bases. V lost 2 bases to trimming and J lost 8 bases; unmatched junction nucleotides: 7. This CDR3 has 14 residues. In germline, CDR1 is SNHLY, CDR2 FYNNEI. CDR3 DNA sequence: TGTGCCAGCAGTGAACTTGGACAGGGTGAAGGCTACACCTTC. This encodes CASSELGQGEGYTF.

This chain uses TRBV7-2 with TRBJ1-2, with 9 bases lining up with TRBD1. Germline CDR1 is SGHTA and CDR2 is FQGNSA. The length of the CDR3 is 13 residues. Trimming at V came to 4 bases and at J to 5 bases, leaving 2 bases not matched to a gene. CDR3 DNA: TGTGCCAGCAGCTCGGACAGGGGATATGGCTACACCTTC. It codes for CASSSDRGYGYTF.

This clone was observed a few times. CDR3 region: CASSQDLFGLAGRGEQFF. CDR3 coding DNA: TGCGCCAGCAGCCAAGATCTTTTCGGCCTAGCGGGCCGGGGGGAGCAGTTCTTC. The genes are TRBV4-1 and TRBJ2-1; 8 bases are shared with TRBD2. The CDR3 consists of 18 residues. V shed 0 bases, J shed 10 bases, and the junction held 17 bases outside the gene matches. Germline-derived CDR1 and CDR2 are MGHRA and YSYEKL.

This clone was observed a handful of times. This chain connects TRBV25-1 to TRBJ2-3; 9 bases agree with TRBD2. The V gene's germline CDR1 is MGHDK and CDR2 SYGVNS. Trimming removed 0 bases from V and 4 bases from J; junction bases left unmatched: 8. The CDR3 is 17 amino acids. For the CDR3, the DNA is TGTGCCAGCAGTGAATATAGGCGGGGGGGGAGGGCAGATACGCAGTATTTT. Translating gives CASSEYRRGGRADTQYF.